One and the same sample provided the 11 T cell receptor beta chains below, sequenced in a study of blood T cells in healthy people across ages. PCR was performed a second time for about 7 to 12 cycles using a sample-barcoded 5' primer and a J-beta primer mix. TCRdb reprocessed the 5' RACE reads via MiXCR and lists one record per CDR3 protein. In the table there are about 290,000 distinct CDR3 sequences, roughly 27% of which are singletons. Sequences were obtained from blood. The receptors originated from a woman between 65 and 79 years old in good health.

V usage is TRBV20-1 and J usage is TRBJ1-5, with no clear D. CDR1 is DFQATT and CDR2 is SNEGSKA in the germline V gene (reference sequence). Trimming took 3 bases from V and 3 from J, leaving 9 bases between them. The CDR3 has 13 amino acids. The CDR3 region is CSASADPNQPQHF. The CDR3 DNA reads as TGCAGTGCTAGTGCCGACCCCAATCAGCCCCAGCATTTT.

This clonotype was detected only a few times. This rearrangement joins TRBV5-1 to TRBJ2-6; 7 bases match TRBD2. Germline CDR1 and CDR2: SGHRS and YFSETQ. There are 16 residues in the CDR3. J lost 0 bases, V lost 6 bases, and 6 bases had no gene match. The chain's CDR3 is CASKAGSFSGANVLTF. DNA of the CDR3: TGCGCCAGCAAAGCGGGGTCATTCTCTGGGGCCAACGTCCTGACTTTC.

This clonotype showed up just a few times. The rearrangement links TRBV5-1 to TRBJ2-2; D is possibly TRBD2 (6 bases). Germline CDR1 and CDR2: SGHRS and YFSETQ. The CDR3 length is 14 residues. Trimming took 5 bases from V and 4 from J, leaving 12 bases between them. CDR3 protein: CASRGIGGTGELFF. The CDR3, as DNA: TGCGCCAGCAGAGGGATCGGGGGCACCGGGGAGCTGTTTTTT.

This clonotype was seen a few times. The V call is TRBV5-1, the J call TRBJ2-1, with 13 bases aligning to TRBD2. Germline trimming cut 1 base from V and 9 bases from J; bases unmatched to any gene: 13. Germline V lookup: CDR1 SGHRS, CDR2 YFSETQ. This CDR3 comprises 18 residues. Here the CDR3 reads CASSLSIGLAGVHTEQFF. CDR3 in DNA: TGCGCCAGCAGCTTGTCCATCGGACTAGCGGGAGTGCATACTGAGCAGTTCTTC. Full variable domain (outside the CDR3, taken from reference TRBV5-1 and TRBJ2-1): KAGVTQTPRYLIKTRGQQVTLSCSPISGHRSVSWYQQTPGQGLQFLFEYFSETQRNKGNFPGRFSGRQFSNSRSEMNVSTLELGDSALYLCASSLSIGLAGVHTEQFFGPGTRLTVL.

This clonotype was counted only a few times. The chain combines TRBV18 with TRBJ1-2; TRBD1 matches 7 bases. The junction had 14 bases not matched to a gene; V was cut back by 6 bases and J by 7 bases. CDR1 and CDR2 from the germline V gene are KGHSH and LQKENI. CDR3 length: 15 residues. The CDR3 spells CASSPGDSRYGGYTF. The CDR3 coding sequence is TGTGCCAGCTCCCCCGGGGACAGCAGATATGGTGGCTACACCTTC.

This clonotype appeared a few times. The J gene is TRBJ2-1, the V gene TRBV12-3 or TRBV12-4; TRBD2 agrees at 10 bases. V was clipped by 5 bases and J by 4 bases; unmatched bases: 8. This CDR3 is 16 amino acids long. CDR3 sequence reads: CASSPQRTSGYNEQFF. The CDR3 DNA reads as TGTGCCAGCAGTCCTCAGAGGACTAGCGGTTACAATGAGCAGTTCTTC.

In DNA form, the CDR3 reads TGTGCCAGCAGTTCGGGGACTAGCGGCTCTGGGGCCAACGTCCTGACTTTC. It is translated as CASSSGTSGSGANVLTF. The chain carries TRBV6-5 and TRBJ2-6; 11 positions match TRBD2. CDR1 is MNHEY and CDR2 is SVGAGI in the germline V gene. V was pared by 4 bases and J by 0 bases, with 2 bases of the junction left unmatched. The CDR3 extends over 17 amino acids.

This clonotype was counted between two and nine times. The rearrangement links TRBV2 to TRBJ2-7, with D possibly being TRBD1 (5 bases). The V gene's germline CDR1 is SNHLY and CDR2 FYNNEI. The length of the CDR3 is 18 residues. Trimming cost V 6 bases and J 1 base, with 25 bases left between them. The CDR3 coding sequence is TGTGCCAGCAGAAATGGGGTCGTAAAACCAAGGGGATCCTACGAGCAGTACTTC. This translates into CASRNGVVKPRGSYEQYF.

This chain joins TRBV28 and TRBJ2-6; 11 nucleotides line up with TRBD1. Germline CDR1 is MDHEN and CDR2 is SYDVKM. Unmatched junction bases numbered 4, after V lost 3 bases and J lost 3 bases. The CDR3 has 17 amino acids. CDR3 DNA sequence: TGTGCCAGCAGTTTTGGACAGGGGGCGCTTGGGGCCAACGTCCTGACTTTC. It specifies CASSFGQGALGANVLTF.

This clonotype was picked up many times. This rearrangement joins TRBV6-5 to TRBJ1-2; 7 bases align to TRBD1. Germline V gene data show CDR1 as MNHEY and CDR2 as SVGAGI. The CDR3 totals 16 residues. With 2 bases clipped from V and 4 bases from J, the junction kept 10 bases outside the gene matches. This CDR3 is CASSYGPRDRTYGYTF. CDR3 sequence (DNA): TGTGCCAGCAGTTACGGACCCCGGGACAGAACCTATGGCTACACCTTC.

The CDR3 coding sequence is TGTGCCAGCAGCTTAGGGCCCGGTGGTAACGAGCAGTACTTC. Its translation is CASSLGPGGNEQYF. The chain uses TRBV7-9 and TRBJ2-7; no definite D call. V lost 1 base and J lost 5, with 12 bases in between. Germline CDR1 SEHNR, CDR2 FQNEAQ (reference sequence). The length of the CDR3 is 14 residues.